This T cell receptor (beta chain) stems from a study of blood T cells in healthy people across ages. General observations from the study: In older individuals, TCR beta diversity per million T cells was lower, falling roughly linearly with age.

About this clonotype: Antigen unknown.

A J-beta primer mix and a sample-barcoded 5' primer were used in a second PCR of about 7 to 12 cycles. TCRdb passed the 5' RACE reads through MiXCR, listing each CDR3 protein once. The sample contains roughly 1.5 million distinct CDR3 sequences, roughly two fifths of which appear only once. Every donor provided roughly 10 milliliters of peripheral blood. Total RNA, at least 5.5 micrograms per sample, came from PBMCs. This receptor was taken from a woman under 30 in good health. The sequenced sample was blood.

The DNA of the CDR3 is TGCAGTGCTAGGGGGGTCCGCGGCGGGAATGAAAAACTGTTTTTT. Translation: CSARGVRGGNEKLFF. V gene TRBV20-1 combines with J gene TRBJ1-4; a possible D gene is TRBD1 (5 bases). CDR3 length equals 15 residues. Germline CDR1 is DFQATT and CDR2 is SNEGSKA (reference sequence). The ends were cut back, 3 bases at V and 5 bases at J, with 16 bases in the middle.